The source of this T cell receptor (beta chain) is a study of cytomegalovirus exposure and HLA in healthy donors. Researchers ran the PCR with 60 Vbeta and 13 Jbeta primers. TCRdb's table, derived via immunoSEQ multiplex PCR, lists solely in-frame clones and lacks some. The listing records fewer than 150,000 clones. To note about this clone: Other DNA sequences within the sample encode an identical CDR3.

The TCR was taken from an older woman in good health and CMV-seronegative. Sequencing was performed on PBMCs.

CDR3 nucleotides: TGTGCCAGCAGTCCAGGGGGTGCAGTCTACAATGAGCAGTTCTTC. It translates to CASSPGGAVYNEQFF. The rearrangement joins TRBV7-9 to TRBJ2-1; TRBD1 agrees at 7 bases. Trimming cost V 6 bases and J 3 bases; bases outside gene matches: 8. Germline CDR1 is SEHNR and CDR2 is FQNEAQ (reference sequence). The CDR3 consists of 15 residues.